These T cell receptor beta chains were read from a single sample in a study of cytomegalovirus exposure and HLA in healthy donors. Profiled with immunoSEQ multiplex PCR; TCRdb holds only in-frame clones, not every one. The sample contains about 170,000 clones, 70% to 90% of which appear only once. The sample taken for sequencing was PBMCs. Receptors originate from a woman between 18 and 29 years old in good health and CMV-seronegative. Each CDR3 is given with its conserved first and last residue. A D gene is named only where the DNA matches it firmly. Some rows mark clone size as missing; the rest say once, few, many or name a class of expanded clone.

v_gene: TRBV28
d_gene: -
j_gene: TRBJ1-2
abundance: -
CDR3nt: TGTGCCAGCAGTTTAGGGGGCGGGGGCTTCTATGGCTACACCTTC
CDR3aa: CASSLGGGGFYGYTF

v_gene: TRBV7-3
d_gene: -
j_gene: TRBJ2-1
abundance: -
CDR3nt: TGTGCCAGCAGCTCTACCCCGACAGCAGTCCCCTACAATGAGCAGTTCTTC
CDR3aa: CASSSTPTAVPYNEQFF

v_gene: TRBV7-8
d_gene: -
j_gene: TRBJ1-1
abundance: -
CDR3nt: TGTGCCAGCAGCTCGTACGGGTCGCTGAACACTGAAGCTTTCTTT
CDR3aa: CASSSYGSLNTEAFF

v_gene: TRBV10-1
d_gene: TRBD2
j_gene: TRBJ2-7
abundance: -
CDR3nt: TGCGCCAGCAGTGGTGGGACTAGCGGGGATACCTACGAGCAGTACTTC
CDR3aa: CASSGGTSGDTYEQYF

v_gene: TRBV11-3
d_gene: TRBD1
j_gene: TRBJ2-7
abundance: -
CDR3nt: TGTGCCAGCAGCAGGACAGGGGAGACCTACGAGCAGTACTTC
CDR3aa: CASSRTGETYEQYF

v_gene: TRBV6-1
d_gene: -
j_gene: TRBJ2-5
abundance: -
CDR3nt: TGTGCCAGCAGTGGTCGGAGACTCGAGACCCAGTACTTC
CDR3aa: CASSGRRLETQYF

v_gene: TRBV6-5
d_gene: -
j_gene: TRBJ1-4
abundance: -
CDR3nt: TGTGCCAGCAGTTACGATGTGGGCTCAACTAATGAAAAACTGTTTTTT
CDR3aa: CASSYDVGSTNEKLFF

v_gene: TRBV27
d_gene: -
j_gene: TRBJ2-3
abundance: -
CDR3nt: TGTGCCAGCAGTTTAGACAGGTCGGGTTATACGCAGTATTTT
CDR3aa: CASSLDRSGYTQYF

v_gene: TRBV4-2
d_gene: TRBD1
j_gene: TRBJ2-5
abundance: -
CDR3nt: TGTGCCAGCAGCCCCGGGACAGGGGGAGAGACCCAGTACTTC
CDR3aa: CASSPGTGGETQYF

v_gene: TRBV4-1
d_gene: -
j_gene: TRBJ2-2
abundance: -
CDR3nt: TGCGCCAGCAGCCGATACGGGGATTTTTCCGGGGAGCTGTTTTTT
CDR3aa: CASSRYGDFSGELFF

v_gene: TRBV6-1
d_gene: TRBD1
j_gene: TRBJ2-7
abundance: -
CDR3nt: TGTGCCAGCAGCCGCCTCACAGGGGCCTCCTACGAGCAGTACTTC
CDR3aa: CASSRLTGASYEQYF

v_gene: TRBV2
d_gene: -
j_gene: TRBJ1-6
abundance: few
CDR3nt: TGTGCCAGCAGGCGAGACAGGAATTCACCCCTCCACTTT
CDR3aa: CASRRDRNSPLHF

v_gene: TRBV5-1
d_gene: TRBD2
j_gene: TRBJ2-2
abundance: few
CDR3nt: TGCGCCAGCAGCGAGGGACTAGCTGGGACCGGGGAGCTGTTTTTT
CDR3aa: CASSEGLAGTGELFF

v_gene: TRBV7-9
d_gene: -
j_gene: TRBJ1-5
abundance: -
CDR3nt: TGTTCCAGCAGCCCAACAGGGTCGCATCAGCCCCAGCATTTT
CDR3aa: CSSSPTGSHQPQHF

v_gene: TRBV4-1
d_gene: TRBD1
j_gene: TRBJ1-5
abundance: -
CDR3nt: TGCGCCAGCAGCCAAGCCAAGACAGGGGGCGGCAATCAGCCCCAGCATTTT
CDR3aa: CASSQAKTGGGNQPQHF

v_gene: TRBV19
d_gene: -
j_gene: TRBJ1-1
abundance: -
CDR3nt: TGTGCCAGTAGTAAAGCCATCTATTCAGCGCACACTGAAGCTTTCTTT
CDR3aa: CASSKAIYSAHTEAFF

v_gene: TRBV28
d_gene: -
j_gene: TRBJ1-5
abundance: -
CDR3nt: TGTGCCAGTGGCGGGCTAAATAGCAATCAGCCCCAGCATTTT
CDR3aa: CASGGLNSNQPQHF

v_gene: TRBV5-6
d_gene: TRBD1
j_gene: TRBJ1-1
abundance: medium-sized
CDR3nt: TGTGCCAGCAGCTGGGGGACAGGGTGGACTGAAGCTTTCTTT
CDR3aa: CASSWGTGWTEAFF

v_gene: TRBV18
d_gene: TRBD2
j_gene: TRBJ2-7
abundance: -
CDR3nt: TGTGCCAGCTCACCGGGACTAGCGGGAGGGGCCTACGAGCAGTACTTC
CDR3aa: CASSPGLAGGAYEQYF

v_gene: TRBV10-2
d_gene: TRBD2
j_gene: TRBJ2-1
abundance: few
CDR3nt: TGCGCCAGCCGACTAGCGGGACGAGATGAGCAGTTCTTC
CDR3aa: CASRLAGRDEQFF